This TCR beta chain was observed in a study of blood T cell repertoires in COVID-19. Turning to the study itself: The United States, Italy and Spain provided the acute and convalescent COVID-19 samples.

The method was immunoSEQ multiplex PCR; TCRdb's version includes in-frame clones alone and lacks a portion of them. Here the sample spans approximately 300,000 clones, roughly 90% being singletons. Assignment of participants to cohorts was predicated upon participant-reported clinical history. The study counted Cohort 3 donors as recovered given two negative PCRs, clearance, or symptom resolution. The specimen sequenced was PBMCs or T cells enriched from blood (not recorded which). This receptor was identified in a man aged 60 to 75 who had recovered from COVID-19.

The CDR3 here is CASSPGSRTGELFF. Here the CDR3 DNA reads TGTGCCAGCTCACCAGGGTCGAGGACCGGGGAGCTGTTTTTT. J is TRBJ2-2 and V is TRBV18, with no clear D. This CDR3 is built from 14 residues. CDR1 is KGHSH, CDR2 LQKENI, per germline. Trimming left V 2 bases short and J 5 bases short, with 9 bases between.